One and the same sample provided the 27 T cell receptor beta chains below, sequenced in a study of T cell repertoires in cytomegalovirus infection. Antigens of these TCRs are unknown. TCRdb processed the reads anew with MiXCR; each CDR3 protein has one entry. Of 250,000 to 400,000 distinct CDR3 sequences listed, roughly 25% are singletons. Source: cultured PBMCs, taken from culture after CMV antigen stimulation. The origin of the receptors is a human donor in good health (CMV status not recorded). Some clones in this sample may be carry-over from other donors' samples.

This clonotype showed up just a few times. V and J are TRBV11-2 and TRBJ1-2; D possibly corresponds to TRBD1 (5 bases). The CDR3 spans 15 residues. Germline loops: CDR1 SGHAT, CDR2 FQNNGV. Trimming removed 3 bases at V and 5 bases at J, with 16 bases between. CDR3 sequence reads: CASSFDSGALYGYTF. The CDR3 DNA is TGTGCCAGCAGCTTCGACTCCGGGGCGTTGTATGGCTACACCTTC.

This clonotype has more than one count but fewer than ten. This rearrangement joins TRBV18 to TRBJ2-6; 11 bases align to TRBD1. The CDR3 consists of 18 residues. Germline loops: CDR1 KGHSH, CDR2 LQKENI. The junction had 9 bases not matched to a gene; V was cut back by 5 bases and J by 3 bases. The CDR3 loop is CASSRTGGLRSGANVLTF. CDR3 DNA: TGTGCCAGCTCAAGGACAGGGGGCTTAAGGAGTGGGGCCAACGTCCTGACTTTC.

With regard to this clonotype: This may arise from a read error, as a much more abundant clone is one base away. The gene calls are TRBV7-2 and TRBJ2-1; 12 nucleotides align to TRBD2. Germline values: CDR1 SGHTA, CDR2 FQGNSA. The CDR3 runs to 15 residues. The chain's CDR3 is CASSLGPSGRDEQVF. DNA of the CDR3: TGTGCCAGCAGCTTAGGGCCTAGCGGGAGGGATGAGCAGGTCTTC.

The chain combines TRBV4-1 with TRBJ1-4; 8 bases line up with TRBD1. V was pared by 2 bases and J by 2 bases, with 10 bases of the junction left unmatched. Germline loops: CDR1 MGHRA, CDR2 YSYEKL. This CDR3 spans 18 amino acids. CDR3: CASSQPQGARTTNEKLFF. The CDR3 region has the DNA TGCGCCAGCAGCCAACCTCAGGGGGCAAGGACCACTAATGAAAAACTGTTTTTT.

The chain links TRBV30 to TRBJ2-1; 10 bases align to TRBD2. V dropped 4 bases and J dropped 8; count of bases not matched to a gene: 5. The germline V gene encodes CDR1 GTSNPN and CDR2 SVGIG (reference sequence). This CDR3 spans 13 amino acids. CDR3 residues: CAWTAGGPYEQFF. CDR3 coding DNA: TGTGCCTGGACAGCGGGAGGGCCCTATGAGCAGTTCTTC.

Only a few counts were recorded for this clonotype. This sequence joins TRBV7-2 and TRBJ2-7; tentatively, D is TRBD2 (6 bases). Trimming stripped 6 bases from V and 1 base from J, with 13 bases between. The CDR3 length is 14 residues. The germline V gene has CDR1 SGHTA and CDR2 FQGNSA. DNA for the CDR3: TGTGCCAGCAGAGGAGGGCCTAGTTCCTACGAGCAGTACTTC. Its protein product is CASRGGPSSYEQYF.

The chain has TRBV7-2 and TRBJ1-3, with a weak D call TRBD1 (6 bases). V lost 11 bases, J lost 4 bases, and 12 bases lay in between. Germline loops: CDR1 SGHTA, CDR2 FQGNSA. The CDR3 covers 12 residues. The CDR3 loop is CAHGGPGNTIYF. In DNA form, the CDR3 reads TGTGCCCACGGGGGGCCGGGAAACACCATATATTTT.

This chain uses TRBV19 with TRBJ2-4; 10 nucleotides agree with TRBD2. Germline V CDR1 and CDR2: LNHDA, SQIVND (reference sequence). The CDR3 totals 16 residues. Trimming at V came to 4 bases and at J to 3 bases, leaving 6 bases not matched to a gene. The CDR3 DNA follows: TGTGCCAGTAGTACTACTAGCGGGATGGGCAAAAACATTCAGTACTTC. This gives the protein CASSTTSGMGKNIQYF.

The chain recombines TRBV27 with TRBJ1-1; TRBD1 matches at 7 bases. The CDR3 is 13 amino acids. The germline V gene has CDR1 MNHEY and CDR2 SMNVEV (reference sequence). With V trimmed by 3 bases and J by 4 bases, 2 bases remained unmatched. The CDR3, as DNA: TGTGCCAGCAGTTTGACAGGGATCACTGAAGCTTTCTTT. Translation: CASSLTGITEAFF.

This clonotype was seen ten or more times. The chain joins TRBV10-3 to TRBJ2-7, with 7 nucleotides matching TRBD2. Looked up from germline, CDR1 is ENHRY and CDR2 is SYGVKD. Unmatched junction bases numbered 9, after V lost 6 bases and J lost 1 base. This CDR3 comprises 15 residues. CDR3 nucleotides: TGTGCCATCAGAGCAGGCACGGGAGGATCCTACGAGCAGTACTTC. This codes for CAIRAGTGGSYEQYF.

Many counts were recorded for this clonotype. The chain uses TRBV7-2 and TRBJ1-2; tentatively, D is TRBD1 (5 bases). The V end lost 5 bases, the J end lost 8 bases, and 24 bases lay between the germline ends. The CDR3 spans 16 residues. Germline V gene sequence: CDR1 SGHTA, CDR2 FQGNSA. CDR3 sequence (DNA): TGTGCCAGCAGCCTAAGTCTAGTTGACAGATCCCGGGGCTACACCTTC. Residues: CASSLSLVDRSRGYTF.

The chain carries TRBV5-1 and TRBJ2-3, with 9 bases identical to TRBD1. The CDR3 sequence is 15 residues long. Germline assignment: CDR1 SGHRS and CDR2 YFSETQ. With 5 bases clipped from V and 6 bases from J, the junction kept 10 bases outside the gene matches. CDR3 protein: CASRRAGTGTDTQYF. The CDR3 region has the DNA TGCGCCAGCAGACGAGCCGGGACAGGGACCGATACGCAGTATTTT.

The gene calls are TRBV10-3 and TRBJ2-7; TRBD2 agrees at 10 bases. The germline gives CDR1 ENHRY, CDR2 SYGVKD. V was pared by 6 bases and J by 1 base, with 6 bases of the junction left unmatched. The CDR3 runs to 15 residues. The CDR3 here is CAISPGLAYSYEQYF. The DNA of the CDR3 is TGTGCCATCAGCCCGGGACTAGCGTATTCCTACGAGCAGTACTTC.

This clonotype was seen repeatedly, ten times or more. This chain uses TRBV7-8 with TRBJ2-1; TRBD2 matches at 10 bases. CDR1 and CDR2 from the germline V gene are SGHVS and FQNEAQ. This CDR3 is built from 20 residues. V was pared by 0 bases and J by 10 bases, with 21 bases of the junction left unmatched. The CDR3 region is CASSLAQAGLLAGGSKEQFF. The CDR3, as DNA: TGTGCCAGCAGCTTAGCGCAGGCAGGGCTGTTAGCGGGAGGAAGTAAGGAGCAGTTCTTC.

This clonotype appeared a few times. The V gene is TRBV12-3 or TRBV12-4, the J gene TRBJ2-5; TRBD1 agrees at 7 bases. The length of the CDR3 is 16 residues. V shed 1 base, J shed 4 bases, and the junction held 9 bases outside the gene matches. The CDR3 here is CASSLGLSTGRETQYF. The CDR3 DNA reads as TGTGCCAGCAGTTTAGGGTTATCGACAGGGCGAGAGACCCAGTACTTC.

This clonotype has just a few counts. The J gene is TRBJ2-4, the V gene TRBV6-6; TRBD2 agrees at 10 bases. Germline V lookup: CDR1 MNHNY, CDR2 SVGAGI (reference sequence). V trimming: 6 bases; J trimming: 5 bases; junction bases outside the gene matches: 7. This CDR3 has 15 residues. CDR3 nucleotide sequence: TGTGCCAGCAGATCTAGCGGGAGTATCGAAAACATTCAGTACTTC. Translation gives CASRSSGSIENIQYF.

The chain uses TRBV28 and TRBJ2-3; TRBD2 is a possible D gene (6 bases). Looked up from germline, CDR1 is MDHEN and CDR2 is SYDVKM. The V and J ends lost 3 bases and 0 bases respectively, with 31 bases between them. This CDR3 is 22 amino acids long. CDR3 nucleotide sequence: TGTGCCAGCAGTTTTTTCAGCCCAAAACTACTAGAACGGGACTCAAGCACAGATACGCAGTATTTT. It is translated as CASSFFSPKLLERDSSTDTQYF.

This clonotype came up a few times. V gene TRBV29-1 combines with J gene TRBJ2-7; D remains unclear. Germline CDR1 reads SQVTM; CDR2 reads ANQGSEA. CDR3 length: 11 amino acids. The V and J ends lost 4 bases and 6 bases respectively, with 10 bases between them. DNA of the CDR3: TGCAGCGTTGCCAGAGGCGGCGAGCAGTACGTC. This translates into CSVARGGEQYV.

This sequence joins TRBV5-6 and TRBJ2-1; unclear D gene. This CDR3 region has 17 residues. V lost 4 bases and J lost 0, with 17 bases in between. Per germline, CDR1 SGHDT and CDR2 YYEEEE. The CDR3 nucleotides read TGTGCCAGCAGCCAGATCCTGCCCACGGACTCCTACAATGAGCAGTTCTTC. This encodes CASSQILPTDSYNEQFF.

V and J are TRBV4-2 and TRBJ2-1; 12 positions match TRBD2. This CDR3 spans 15 amino acids. After removal of 1 base from V and 5 bases from J, the junction contained 0 bases not matched to a gene. Germline V gene sequence: CDR1 LGHNA, CDR2 YNFKEQ. The DNA of the CDR3 is TGTGCCAGCAGCCAAGCTAGCGGGAGGGACAATGAGCAGTTCTTC. This translates into CASSQASGRDNEQFF.

This clonotype was counted many times. V usage is TRBV7-9 and J usage is TRBJ2-7; 8 positions agree with TRBD1. Trimming took 5 bases from V and 0 from J; bases not matched to a gene: 12. In germline, CDR1 is SEHNR, CDR2 FQNEAQ (reference sequence). The CDR3 has 17 amino acids. This CDR3 is CASSTRQGLSLSYEQYF. The CDR3 DNA follows: TGTGCCAGCAGCACCCGACAGGGGCTAAGCCTCTCCTACGAGCAGTACTTC.

This clonotype turned up a few times. The genes are TRBV28 and TRBJ1-5; D not resolved. The CDR3 sequence is 13 residues long. Trimming took off 5 bases at V and 0 bases at J, with 5 bases between the two ends. Germline lookup yields CDR1 MDHEN and CDR2 SYDVKM. CDR3 nucleotide sequence: TGTGCCAGCAGTATGGATAGCAATCAGCCCCAGCATTTT. This encodes CASSMDSNQPQHF.

This clonotype has a count of ten or more. V and J are TRBV7-2 and TRBJ2-2; D is possibly TRBD2 (6 bases). V lost 1 base to trimming and J lost 7 bases, with 13 bases between them. CDR3 size: 15 residues. Germline V gene data show CDR1 as SGHTA and CDR2 as FQGNSA. The CDR3 is CASSLVEGTGGELFF. In nucleotides, the CDR3 is TGTGCCAGCAGCTTAGTGGAGGGAACCGGCGGGGAGCTGTTTTTT.

This chain connects TRBV20-1 to TRBJ2-3; D gene unclear. Germline lookup yields CDR1 DFQATT and CDR2 SNEGSKA (reference sequence). V lost 3 bases to trimming and J lost 1 base, with 8 bases between them. The CDR3 runs 13 residues. CDR3 nucleotides: TGCAGTGCTAGGGGTCCGGGCACAGATACGCAGTATTTT. Translation gives CSARGPGTDTQYF.

This clonotype was observed at least ten times. The chain is built from TRBV7-2 and TRBJ2-1; 13 bases agree with TRBD2. V trimming: 8 bases; J trimming: 1 base; junction bases outside the gene matches: 2. CDR3 length: 15 residues. The germline CDR1 and CDR2 sequences are SGHTA and FQGNSA. This chain's CDR3 is CASEGLAGSYNEQFF. For the CDR3, the DNA is TGTGCCAGCGAGGGACTAGCGGGGTCCTACAATGAGCAGTTCTTC.

The chain joins TRBV12-3 or TRBV12-4 to TRBJ2-2, with D hard to call. V shed 6 bases and J shed 7 bases, with 12 bases lying between them. CDR3 size: 13 residues. The CDR3 DNA sequence: TGTGCCAGCAGGCCTACCCCTAACGGGGAGCTGTTTTTT. This gives the protein CASRPTPNGELFF.

The rearrangement joins TRBV19 to TRBJ2-1; D ambiguous. Germline V gives CDR1 LNHDA, CDR2 SQIVND (reference sequence). Trimming took 5 bases from V and 2 from J, leaving 13 bases between them. This CDR3 contains 15 residues. Written as DNA, the CDR3 is TGTGCCAGTAGTTATTCCCTGGGCGCCTACAATGAGCAGTTCTTC. This encodes CASSYSLGAYNEQFF.